The subject of this entry is one T cell receptor (beta chain). As yet, its antigen is unknown. This record comes from a study of radiation and T cells in renal cell carcinoma. Study background: Nephrectomy followed 15 Gy stereotactic body radiation by 4 weeks. Overall study findings and caveats: Without pretreatment biopsies, baseline tumor clonotype presence was undetermined. In blood, top tumor clones expanded by 2 weeks, shrinking by 4.

Time point: blood 2 weeks post-SBRT. The treatment is: 15 Gy SBRT to primary tumor, nephrectomy 4 weeks later. This renal cell carcinoma was of the clear cell type. The assay was immunoSEQ multiplex PCR, and TCRdb's table has in-frame clones only and misses some. This sample has fewer than 30,000 clones, with 81% found just once. The V end was cut by 4 bases, the J end by 4 bases, with 19 bases between. Germline assignment: CDR1 LNHDA and CDR2 SQIVND (reference sequence). This CDR3 is built from 16 residues. The specimen comprised blood, sampled from a patient whose treatment included radiotherapy and nephrectomy. The rearrangement uses TRBV19 and TRBJ1-1; tentative D call: TRBD1 (5 bases). The TCR was taken from a man aged 55 to 70 with renal cell carcinoma. CDR3 protein: CASSTSGAGKVTEAFF. The CDR3 nucleotides read TGTGCCAGTAGTACCAGTGGGGCCGGCAAAGTCACTGAAGCTTTCTTT.